The 15 T cell receptor beta chains below come from one sample, sequenced in a study of T cell changes during pregnancy in multiple sclerosis (dated by TCRdb to about 2019). Libraries were prepared through the immunoSEQ multiplex PCR assay. In its TCRdb copy, this immuneACCESS table keeps in-frame sequences only and misses some clones. Where compared with another copy, unresolved V genes explain less than half of these, and the others have no known cause. In this sample the table shows roughly 29,000 clones, approximately 91% of which occur a single time. The ten largest clones add up to about 8% of the sample. The starting material was CD8+ T cells from peripheral blood mononuclear cells, obtained before pregnancy. These receptors all stem from a female donor with multiple sclerosis, enrolled in a pregnancy study.

This chain links TRBV28 with TRBJ1-2; D is unclear. CDR3 size: 11 residues. Trimming pared 4 bases from V and 7 bases from J, leaving 7 bases between. Germline V gene data show CDR1 as MDHEN and CDR2 as SYDVKM. Here the CDR3 reads CASSSQFGYTF. Written as DNA, the CDR3 is TGTGCCAGCAGTTCCCAATTTGGCTACACCTTC.

The V gene is TRBV6-6, the J gene TRBJ2-7; TRBD1 matches 9 bases. The V segment lost 0 bases and the J segment 0 bases; nucleotides outside the gene matches: 0. Germline-derived CDR1 and CDR2 are MNHNY and SVGAGI (reference sequence). This CDR3 has 15 residues. CDR3 sequence (DNA): TGTGCCAGCAGTTACTCGACAGGGGGCTCCTACGAGCAGTACTTC. Translating gives CASSYSTGGSYEQYF.

The chain is built from TRBV18 and TRBJ2-3; 8 bases align to TRBD1. From germline, CDR1 is KGHSH and CDR2 LQKENI. The J segment lost 1 base and the V segment lost 3 bases, leaving 6 bases of the junction unmatched. The CDR3 totals 16 residues. The CDR3 spells CASSPLTGDGTDTQYF. CDR3 in DNA: TGTGCCAGCTCACCCCTGACAGGGGACGGCACAGATACGCAGTATTTT.

The chain employs TRBV19 and TRBJ2-7, with 7 bases identical to TRBD1. Germline values: CDR1 LNHDA, CDR2 SQIVND (reference sequence). The CDR3 loop spans 15 amino acids. V was pared by 4 bases and J by 3 bases, with 9 bases of the junction left unmatched. CDR3 DNA sequence: TGTGCCAGTAGTAAGGATGAGGGGGCAATCTACGAGCAGTACTTC. Translated: CASSKDEGAIYEQYF.

V and J are TRBV4-3 and TRBJ2-1, with 12 bases lining up with TRBD2. V gave up 0 bases and J gave up 9 bases; unmatched junction bases: 6. The CDR3 is made up of 16 amino acids. The germline gives CDR1 LGHNA, CDR2 YSLEER. CDR3 residues: CASSQDPSGGATEQFF. The CDR3 nucleotides read TGCGCCAGCAGCCAAGATCCTAGCGGGGGGGCCACTGAGCAGTTCTTC.

The J gene is TRBJ2-7, the V gene TRBV27, with TRBD1 matching over 7 bases. The CDR3 is 14 residues long. Germline V gene data show CDR1 as MNHEY and CDR2 as SMNVEV (reference sequence). The V gene end was trimmed by 6 bases and the J gene end by 5 bases; junction bases not matched to a gene: 10. CDR3 DNA sequence: TGTGCCAGCAGGGATCAGGACAGGTTCCACGAGCAGTACTTC. Its protein product is CASRDQDRFHEQYF.

The rearrangement uses TRBV30 and TRBJ2-4; D is perhaps TRBD2 (7 bases). Trimming pared 0 bases from V and 7 bases from J, leaving 16 bases between. This CDR3 region has 15 residues. Germline V gene sequence: CDR1 GTSNPN, CDR2 SVGIG (reference sequence). The CDR3 loop reads CAWSVIEGGANIQYF. DNA for the CDR3: TGTGCCTGGAGTGTCATTGAAGGGGGGGCCAACATTCAGTACTTC.

This sequence joins TRBV5-5 and TRBJ2-5; tentatively, D is TRBD1 (6 bases). Germline CDR1 reads SGHKS; CDR2 reads YYEKEE (reference sequence). V lost 0 bases to trimming and J lost 5 bases, with 17 bases between them. This CDR3 contains 16 residues. In nucleotides, the CDR3 is TGTGCCAGCAGCTTGGCGGTTGGACAGACGAGGGAGACCCAGTACTTC. Its protein product is CASSLAVGQTRETQYF.

The rearrangement uses TRBV5-4 and TRBJ2-2; 7 bases match TRBD1. CDR3 length: 16 amino acids. Germline V gene lookup returns CDR1 SGHNT and CDR2 YYREEE (reference sequence). The V segment lost 6 bases and the J segment 5 bases; nucleotides outside the gene matches: 13. This CDR3 reads CASKLWEQGKTGELFF. The CDR3 nucleotides are TGTGCCAGCAAGTTGTGGGAACAGGGGAAGACCGGGGAGCTGTTTTTT.

This clone was observed once. CDR3: CASSLRQGNYGYTF. The CDR3 nucleotides are TGTGCCAGCAGTCTCCGACAGGGTAACTATGGCTACACCTTC. V usage is TRBV27 and J usage is TRBJ1-2, with 7 bases identical to TRBD1. CDR1 is MNHEY and CDR2 is SMNVEV in the germline V gene (reference sequence). The V and J ends lost 5 bases and 1 base, in that order; junction bases with no gene match: 4. CDR3 length: 14 residues.

The V call is TRBV14, the J call TRBJ1-1; D ambiguous. The CDR3 consists of 13 residues. The V gene's germline CDR1 is SGHDN and CDR2 FVKESK. Deletions cut 7 bases from V and 1 base from J, with 10 bases between. CDR3 loop: CASNRLENTEAFF. As DNA, the CDR3 is TGTGCCAGCAACAGATTGGAGAACACTGAAGCTTTCTTT.

The chain joins TRBV27 to TRBJ1-1; D remains unclear. Per the germline V gene, CDR1 is MNHEY and CDR2 is SMNVEV (reference sequence). CDR3 length equals 13 residues. V lost 3 bases and J 5 bases, leaving 10 bases between the germline ends. Here the CDR3 reads CASSLRTATEAFF. The CDR3 DNA sequence: TGTGCCAGCAGTTTGAGGACTGCTACTGAAGCTTTCTTT.

This sequence joins TRBV7-8 and TRBJ2-3, with 14 nucleotides matching TRBD2. Germline V gene sequence: CDR1 SGHVS, CDR2 FQNEAQ. V lost 0 bases, J lost 2 bases, and 7 bases stayed unmatched. The CDR3 runs 19 residues. The CDR3 bases are TGTGCCAGCAGCTTAGCACCAGGACTAGCGGGGGGCCTCACAGATACGCAGTATTTT. As protein: CASSLAPGLAGGLTDTQYF.

The chain is built from TRBV9 and TRBJ2-3; the match to TRBD2 covers 7 bases. The germline gives CDR1 SGDLS, CDR2 YYNGEE. V shed 2 bases, J shed 6 bases, and the junction held 12 bases outside the gene matches. CDR3 size: 16 residues. This chain's CDR3 is CASSVSAGVRVDTQYF. The CDR3 bases are TGTGCCAGCAGCGTTTCGGCGGGGGTCAGGGTCGATACGCAGTATTTT.

V is TRBV30 and J is TRBJ1-2, with D maybe TRBD1 (5 bases). With 0 bases removed from V and 0 bases from J, the gap between germline ends came to 5 bases. Per the germline V gene, CDR1 is GTSNPN and CDR2 is SVGIG (reference sequence). The CDR3 sequence is 13 residues long. The CDR3 bases are TGTGCCTGGAGTGTGACAGCTAACTATGGCTACACCTTC. The encoded protein is CAWSVTANYGYTF.